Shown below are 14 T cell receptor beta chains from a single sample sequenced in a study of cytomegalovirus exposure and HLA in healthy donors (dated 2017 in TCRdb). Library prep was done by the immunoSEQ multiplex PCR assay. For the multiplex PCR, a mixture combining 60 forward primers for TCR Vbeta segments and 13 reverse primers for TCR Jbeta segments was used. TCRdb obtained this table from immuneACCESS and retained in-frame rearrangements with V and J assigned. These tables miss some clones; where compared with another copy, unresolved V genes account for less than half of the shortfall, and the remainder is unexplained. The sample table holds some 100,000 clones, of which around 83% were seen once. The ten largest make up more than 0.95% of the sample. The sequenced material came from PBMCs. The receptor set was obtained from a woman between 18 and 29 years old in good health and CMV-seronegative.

CDR3 in amino acids: CASSQVGGGSSYNEQFF. The CDR3 DNA reads as TGCGCCAGCAGCCAAGTTGGCGGGGGGAGCTCCTACAATGAGCAGTTCTTC. The chain couples TRBV4-3 to TRBJ2-1; TRBD2 aligns across 8 bases. V lost 1 base to trimming and J lost 0 bases; unmatched junction nucleotides: 5. CDR1 LGHNA and CDR2 YSLEER come from the germline V gene. This CDR3 contains 17 residues.

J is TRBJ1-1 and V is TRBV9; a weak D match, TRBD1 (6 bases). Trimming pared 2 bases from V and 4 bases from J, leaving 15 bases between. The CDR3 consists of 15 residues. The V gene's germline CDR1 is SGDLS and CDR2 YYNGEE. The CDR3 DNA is TGTGCCAGCAGCGTGCACAGGGAGATGAGCACTGAAGCTTTCTTT. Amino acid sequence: CASSVHREMSTEAFF.

As DNA, the CDR3 is TGTGCCAGCCCTACTCGAATCCCGGGATTTCTGGGTTCACCCCTCCACTTT. As protein: CASPTRIPGFLGSPLHF. V usage is TRBV27 and J usage is TRBJ1-6; D gene ambiguous. This CDR3 is 17 amino acids long. Trimming took 8 bases from V and 9 from J, leaving 26 bases between them. Germline assignment: CDR1 MNHEY and CDR2 SMNVEV (reference sequence).

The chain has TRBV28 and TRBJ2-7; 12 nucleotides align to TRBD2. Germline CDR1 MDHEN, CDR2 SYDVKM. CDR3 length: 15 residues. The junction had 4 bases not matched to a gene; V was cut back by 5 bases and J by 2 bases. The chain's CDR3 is CASSATSGSTYEQYF. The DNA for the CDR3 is TGTGCCAGCAGTGCGACTAGCGGGAGTACCTACGAGCAGTACTTC.

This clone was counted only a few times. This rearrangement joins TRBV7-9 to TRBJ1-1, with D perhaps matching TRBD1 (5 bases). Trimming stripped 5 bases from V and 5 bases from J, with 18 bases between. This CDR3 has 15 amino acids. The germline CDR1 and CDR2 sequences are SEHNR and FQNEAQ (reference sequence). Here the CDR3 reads CASSQRTGGGTEAFF. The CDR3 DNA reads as TGTGCCAGCAGCCAGAGGACGGGGGGTGGGACTGAAGCTTTCTTT.

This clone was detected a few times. The CDR3, as DNA: TGCGCCAGCAGCCAATTCCTACAGAACTCCTACGAGCAGTACTTC. As protein: CASSQFLQNSYEQYF. The V gene is TRBV4-3, the J gene TRBJ2-7; D is unresolved. This CDR3 region has 15 residues. Trimming took 2 bases from V and 0 from J, leaving 11 bases between them. Per the germline V gene, CDR1 is LGHNA and CDR2 is YSLEER.

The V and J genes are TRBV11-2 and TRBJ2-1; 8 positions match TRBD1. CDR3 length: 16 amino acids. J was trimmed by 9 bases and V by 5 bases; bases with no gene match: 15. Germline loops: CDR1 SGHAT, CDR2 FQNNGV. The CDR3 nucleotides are TGTGCCAGCAGCCGCTCCCCCGGGACAGGCATGGGTGAGCAGTTCTTC. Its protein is CASSRSPGTGMGEQFF.

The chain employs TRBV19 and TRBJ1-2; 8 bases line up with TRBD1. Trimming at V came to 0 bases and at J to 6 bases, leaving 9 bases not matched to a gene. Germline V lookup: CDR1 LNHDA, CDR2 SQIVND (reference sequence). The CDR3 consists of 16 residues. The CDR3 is CASSIELMDRVHGYTF. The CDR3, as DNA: TGTGCCAGTAGTATAGAACTTATGGACAGGGTCCATGGCTACACCTTC.

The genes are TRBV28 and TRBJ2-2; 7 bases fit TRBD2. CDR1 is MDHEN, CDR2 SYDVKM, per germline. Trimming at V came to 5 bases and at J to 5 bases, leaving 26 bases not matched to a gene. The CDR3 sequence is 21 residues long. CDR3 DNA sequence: TGTGCCAGCAGTCTACTAGTGAGGGATTGGGGAGGGTTATTTGGAACCGGGGAGCTGTTTTTT. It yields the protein CASSLLVRDWGGLFGTGELFF.

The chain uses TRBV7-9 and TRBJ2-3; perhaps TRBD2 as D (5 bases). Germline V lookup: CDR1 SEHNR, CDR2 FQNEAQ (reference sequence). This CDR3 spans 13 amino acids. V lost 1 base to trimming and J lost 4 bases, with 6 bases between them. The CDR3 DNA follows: TGTGCCAGCAGCTTAGTGAGGGCAGATACGCAGTATTTT. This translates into CASSLVRADTQYF.

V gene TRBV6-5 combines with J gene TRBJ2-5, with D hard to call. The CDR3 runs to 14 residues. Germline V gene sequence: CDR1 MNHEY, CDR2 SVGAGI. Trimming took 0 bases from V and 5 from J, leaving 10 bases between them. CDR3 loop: CASSYSQVSETQYF. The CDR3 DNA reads TGTGCCAGCAGTTACTCCCAGGTTTCTGAGACCCAGTACTTC.

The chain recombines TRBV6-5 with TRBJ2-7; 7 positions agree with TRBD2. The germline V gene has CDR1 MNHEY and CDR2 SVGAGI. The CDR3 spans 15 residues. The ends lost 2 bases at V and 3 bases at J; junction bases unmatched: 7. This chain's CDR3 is CASSYGAGADYEQYF. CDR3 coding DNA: TGTGCCAGCAGTTACGGGGCGGGAGCGGACTACGAGCAGTACTTC.

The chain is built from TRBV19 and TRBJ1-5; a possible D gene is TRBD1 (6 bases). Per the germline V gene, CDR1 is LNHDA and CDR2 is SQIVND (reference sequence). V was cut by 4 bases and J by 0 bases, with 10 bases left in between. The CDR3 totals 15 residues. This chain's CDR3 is CASSSGQISNQPQHF. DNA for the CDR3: TGTGCCAGTAGTAGCGGACAGATTAGCAATCAGCCCCAGCATTTT.

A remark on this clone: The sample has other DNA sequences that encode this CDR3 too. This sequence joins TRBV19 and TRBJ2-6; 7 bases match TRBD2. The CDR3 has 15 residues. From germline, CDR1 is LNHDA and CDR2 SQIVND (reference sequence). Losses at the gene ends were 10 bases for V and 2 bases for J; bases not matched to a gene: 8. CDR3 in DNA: TGTGCCACGGGACTATCCCCACCTGGGGCCAACGTCCTGACTTTC. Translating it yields CATGLSPPGANVLTF.